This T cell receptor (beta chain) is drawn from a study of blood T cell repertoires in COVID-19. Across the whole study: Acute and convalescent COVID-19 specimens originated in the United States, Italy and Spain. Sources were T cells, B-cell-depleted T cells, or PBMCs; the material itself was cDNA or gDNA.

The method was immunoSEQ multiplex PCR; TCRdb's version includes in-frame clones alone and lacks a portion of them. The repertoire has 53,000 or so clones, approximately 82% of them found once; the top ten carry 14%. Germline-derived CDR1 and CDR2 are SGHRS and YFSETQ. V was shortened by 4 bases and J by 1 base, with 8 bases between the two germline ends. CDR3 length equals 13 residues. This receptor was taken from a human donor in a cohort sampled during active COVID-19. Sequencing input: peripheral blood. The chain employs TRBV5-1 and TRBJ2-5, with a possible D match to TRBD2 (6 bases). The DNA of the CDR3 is TGCGCCAGCAGCCCGGGACTCCAAGAGACCCAGTACTTC. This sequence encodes CASSPGLQETQYF.